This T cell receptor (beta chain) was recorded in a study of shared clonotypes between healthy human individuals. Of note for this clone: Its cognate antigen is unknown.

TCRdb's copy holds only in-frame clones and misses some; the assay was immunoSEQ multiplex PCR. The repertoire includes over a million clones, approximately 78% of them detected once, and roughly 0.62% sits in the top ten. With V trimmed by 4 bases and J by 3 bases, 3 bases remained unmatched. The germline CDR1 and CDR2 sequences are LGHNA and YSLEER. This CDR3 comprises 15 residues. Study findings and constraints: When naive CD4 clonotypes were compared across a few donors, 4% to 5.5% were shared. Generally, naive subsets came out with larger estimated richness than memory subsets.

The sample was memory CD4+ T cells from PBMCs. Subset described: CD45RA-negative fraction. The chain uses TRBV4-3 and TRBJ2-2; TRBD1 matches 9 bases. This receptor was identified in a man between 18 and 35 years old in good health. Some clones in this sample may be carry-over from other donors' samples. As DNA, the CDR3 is TGCGCCAGCAGCCCCAGGACAGGGGACACCGGGGAGCTGTTTTTT. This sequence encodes CASSPRTGDTGELFF.